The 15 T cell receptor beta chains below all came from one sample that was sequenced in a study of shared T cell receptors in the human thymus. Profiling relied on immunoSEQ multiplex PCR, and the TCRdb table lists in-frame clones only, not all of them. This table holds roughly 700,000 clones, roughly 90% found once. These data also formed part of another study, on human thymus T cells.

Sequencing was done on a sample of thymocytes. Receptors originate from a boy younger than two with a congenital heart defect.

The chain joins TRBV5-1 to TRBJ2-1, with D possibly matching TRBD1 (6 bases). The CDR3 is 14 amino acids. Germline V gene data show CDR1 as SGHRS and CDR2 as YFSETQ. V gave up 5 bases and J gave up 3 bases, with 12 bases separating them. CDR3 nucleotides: TGCGCCAGCAGACCGGGACAATACTACAATGAGCAGTTCTTC. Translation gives CASRPGQYYNEQFF.

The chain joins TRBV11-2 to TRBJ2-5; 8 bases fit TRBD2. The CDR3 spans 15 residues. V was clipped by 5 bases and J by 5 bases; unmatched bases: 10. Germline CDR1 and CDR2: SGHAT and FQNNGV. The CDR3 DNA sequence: TGTGCCAGCAGCGACCAGGGACTAGTTGGGGAGACCCAGTACTTC. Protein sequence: CASSDQGLVGETQYF.

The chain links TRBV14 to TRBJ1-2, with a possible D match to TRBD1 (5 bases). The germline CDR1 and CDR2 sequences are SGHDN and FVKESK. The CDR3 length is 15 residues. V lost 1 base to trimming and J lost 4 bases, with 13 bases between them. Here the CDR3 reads CASSQVEDRGYGYTF. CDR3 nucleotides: TGTGCCAGCAGCCAAGTTGAAGATAGGGGCTATGGCTACACCTTC.

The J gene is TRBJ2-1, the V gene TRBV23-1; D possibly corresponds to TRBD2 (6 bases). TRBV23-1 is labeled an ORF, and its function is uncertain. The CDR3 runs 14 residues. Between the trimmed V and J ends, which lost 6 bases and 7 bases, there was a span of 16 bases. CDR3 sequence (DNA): TGCGCCAGCAGGGGGGTCGGGAGAAGGAATGAGCAGTTCTTC. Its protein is CASRGVGRRNEQFF.

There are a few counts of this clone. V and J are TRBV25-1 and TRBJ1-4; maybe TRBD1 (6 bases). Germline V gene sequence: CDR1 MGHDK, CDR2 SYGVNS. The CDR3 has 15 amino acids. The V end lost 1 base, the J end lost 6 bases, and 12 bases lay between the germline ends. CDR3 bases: TGTGCCAGCAGTGAATGCGGGGGCGTAGATGAAAAACTGTTTTTT. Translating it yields CASSECGGVDEKLFF.

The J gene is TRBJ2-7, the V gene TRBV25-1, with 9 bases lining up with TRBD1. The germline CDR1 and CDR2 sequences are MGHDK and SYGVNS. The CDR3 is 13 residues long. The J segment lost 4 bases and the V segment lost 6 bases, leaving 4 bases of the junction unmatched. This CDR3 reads CASRQGAHYEQYF. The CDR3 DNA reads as TGTGCCAGCAGACAGGGGGCGCATTACGAGCAGTACTTC.

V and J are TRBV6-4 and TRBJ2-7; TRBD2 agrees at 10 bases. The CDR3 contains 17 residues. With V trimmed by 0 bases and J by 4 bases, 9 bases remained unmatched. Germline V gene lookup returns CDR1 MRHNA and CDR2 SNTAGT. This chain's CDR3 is CASSDSRVGAGGYEQYF. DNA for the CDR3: TGTGCCAGCAGTGACTCGAGGGTCGGAGCGGGAGGGTACGAGCAGTACTTC.

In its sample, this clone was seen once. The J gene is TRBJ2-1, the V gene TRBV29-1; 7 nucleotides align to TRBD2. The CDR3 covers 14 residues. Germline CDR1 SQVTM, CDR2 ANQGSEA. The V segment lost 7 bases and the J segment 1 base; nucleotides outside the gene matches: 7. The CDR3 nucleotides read TGCAGCGGCCTGAGCGGGATATCCTACAATGAGCAGTTCTTC. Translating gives CSGLSGISYNEQFF.

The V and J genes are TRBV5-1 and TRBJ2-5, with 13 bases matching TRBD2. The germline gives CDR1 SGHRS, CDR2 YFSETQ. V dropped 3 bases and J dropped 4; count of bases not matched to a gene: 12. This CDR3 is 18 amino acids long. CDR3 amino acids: CASSSLPLGLAGAETQYF. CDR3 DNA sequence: TGCGCCAGCAGCTCCCTCCCACTCGGACTAGCGGGAGCAGAGACCCAGTACTTC.

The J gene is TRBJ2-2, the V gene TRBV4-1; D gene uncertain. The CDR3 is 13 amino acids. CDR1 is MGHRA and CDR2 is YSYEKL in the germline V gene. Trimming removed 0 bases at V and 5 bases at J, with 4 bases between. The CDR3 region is CASSQDPTGELFF. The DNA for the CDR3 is TGCGCCAGCAGCCAAGATCCGACCGGGGAGCTGTTTTTT.

The CDR3: CASSLGEYRGSNQPQHF. The DNA for the CDR3 is TGTGCCAGCAGCTTAGGGGAATACAGGGGGAGCAATCAGCCCCAGCATTTT. The J gene is TRBJ1-5, the V gene TRBV7-6, with 8 bases aligning to TRBD1. Trimming at V came to 1 base and at J to 1 base, leaving 6 bases not matched to a gene. CDR1 is SGHVS, CDR2 FNYEAQ, per germline. The CDR3 sequence is 17 residues long.

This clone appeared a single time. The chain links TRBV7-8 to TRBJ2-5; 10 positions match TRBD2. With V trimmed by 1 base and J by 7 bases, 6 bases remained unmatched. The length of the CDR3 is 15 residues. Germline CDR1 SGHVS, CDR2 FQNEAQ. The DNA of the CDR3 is TGTGCCAGCAGCTTAGGAGCGGGAGGGCCGGGGACCCAGTACTTC. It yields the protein CASSLGAGGPGTQYF.

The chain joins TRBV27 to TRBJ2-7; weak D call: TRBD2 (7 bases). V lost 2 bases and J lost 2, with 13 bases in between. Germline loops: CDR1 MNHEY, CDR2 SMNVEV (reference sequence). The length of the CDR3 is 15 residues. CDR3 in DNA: TGTGCCAGCAGTTTAGTCTGGGGGGGCCCCTACGAGCAGTACTTC. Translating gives CASSLVWGGPYEQYF.

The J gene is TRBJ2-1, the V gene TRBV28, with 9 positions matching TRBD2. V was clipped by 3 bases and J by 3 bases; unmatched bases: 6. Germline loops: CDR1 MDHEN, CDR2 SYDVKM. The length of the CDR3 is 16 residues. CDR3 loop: CASSFGGRDNYNEQFF. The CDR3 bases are TGTGCCAGCAGTTTCGGCGGGAGGGATAACTACAATGAGCAGTTCTTC.

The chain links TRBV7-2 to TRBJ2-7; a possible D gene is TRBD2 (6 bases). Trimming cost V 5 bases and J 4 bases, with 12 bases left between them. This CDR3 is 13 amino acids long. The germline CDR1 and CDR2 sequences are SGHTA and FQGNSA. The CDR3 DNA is TGTGCCAGCAGCCCTGCGGGGCGGTACGAGCAGTACTTC. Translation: CASSPAGRYEQYF.